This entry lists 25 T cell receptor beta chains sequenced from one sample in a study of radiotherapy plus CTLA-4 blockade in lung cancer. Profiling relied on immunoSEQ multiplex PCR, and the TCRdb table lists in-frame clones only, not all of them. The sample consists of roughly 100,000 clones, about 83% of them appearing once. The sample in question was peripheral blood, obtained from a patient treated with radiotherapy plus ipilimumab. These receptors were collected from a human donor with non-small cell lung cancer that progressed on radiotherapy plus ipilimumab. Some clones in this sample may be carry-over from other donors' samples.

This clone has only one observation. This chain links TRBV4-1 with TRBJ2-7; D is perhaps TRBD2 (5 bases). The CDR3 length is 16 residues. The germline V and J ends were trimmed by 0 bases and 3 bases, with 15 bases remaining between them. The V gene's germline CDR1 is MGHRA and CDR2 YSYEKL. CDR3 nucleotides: TGCGCCAGCAGCCAAGAGGTCTTTAGCGACAACTACGAGCAGTACTTC. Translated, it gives CASSQEVFSDNYEQYF.

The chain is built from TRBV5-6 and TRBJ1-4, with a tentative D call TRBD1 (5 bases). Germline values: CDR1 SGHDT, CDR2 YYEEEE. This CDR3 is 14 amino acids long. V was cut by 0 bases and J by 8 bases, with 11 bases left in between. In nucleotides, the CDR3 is TGTGCCAGCAGCTTGGAGGCAGGGCGGGAAAAACTGTTTTTT. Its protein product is CASSLEAGREKLFF.

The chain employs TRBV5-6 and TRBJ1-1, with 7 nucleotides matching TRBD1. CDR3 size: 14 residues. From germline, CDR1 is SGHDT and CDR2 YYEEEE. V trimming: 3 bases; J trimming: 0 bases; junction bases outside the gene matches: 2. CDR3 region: CASSWDRMNTEAFF. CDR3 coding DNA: TGTGCCAGCAGCTGGGACAGAATGAACACTGAAGCTTTCTTT.

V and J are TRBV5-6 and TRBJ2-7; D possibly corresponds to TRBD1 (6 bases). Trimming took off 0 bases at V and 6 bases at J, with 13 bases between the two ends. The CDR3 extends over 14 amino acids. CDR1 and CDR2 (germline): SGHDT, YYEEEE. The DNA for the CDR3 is TGTGCCAGCAGCTTGGGTACAGGGTGGATCGAGCAGTACTTC. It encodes CASSLGTGWIEQYF.

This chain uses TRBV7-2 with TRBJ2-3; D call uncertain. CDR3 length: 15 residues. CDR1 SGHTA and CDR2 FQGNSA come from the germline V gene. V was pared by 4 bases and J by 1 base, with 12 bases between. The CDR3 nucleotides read TGTGCCAGCAGCTCCGGAAGGTGGGGCACAGATACGCAGTATTTT. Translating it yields CASSSGRWGTDTQYF.

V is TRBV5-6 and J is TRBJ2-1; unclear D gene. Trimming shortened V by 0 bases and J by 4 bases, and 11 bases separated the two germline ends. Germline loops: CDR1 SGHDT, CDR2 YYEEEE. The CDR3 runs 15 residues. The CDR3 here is CASSLVSPVYNEQFF. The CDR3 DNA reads TGTGCCAGCAGCTTGGTGTCTCCGGTGTACAATGAGCAGTTCTTC.

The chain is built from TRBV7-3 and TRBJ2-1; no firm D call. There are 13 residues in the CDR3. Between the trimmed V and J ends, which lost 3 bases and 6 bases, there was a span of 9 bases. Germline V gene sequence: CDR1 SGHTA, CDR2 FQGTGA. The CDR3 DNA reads TGTGCCAGCAGCTTGGCGGTTCGCAATGAGCAGTTCTTC. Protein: CASSLAVRNEQFF.

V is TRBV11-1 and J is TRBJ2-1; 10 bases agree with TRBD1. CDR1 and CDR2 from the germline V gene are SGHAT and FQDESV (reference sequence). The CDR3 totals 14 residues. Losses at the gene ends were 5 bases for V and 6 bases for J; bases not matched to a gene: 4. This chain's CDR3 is CASSLRTGGNEQFF. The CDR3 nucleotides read TGTGCCAGCAGCCTACGGACAGGGGGCAATGAGCAGTTCTTC.

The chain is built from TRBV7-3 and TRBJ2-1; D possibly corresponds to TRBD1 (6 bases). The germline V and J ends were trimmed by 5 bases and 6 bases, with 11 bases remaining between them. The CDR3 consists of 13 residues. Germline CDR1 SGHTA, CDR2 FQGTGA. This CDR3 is CASSPGQFNEQFF. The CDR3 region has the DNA TGTGCCAGCAGCCCCGGACAGTTCAATGAGCAGTTCTTC.

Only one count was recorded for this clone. CDR3 sequence reads: CASSELGEGQPQHF. The DNA of the CDR3 is TGTGCCAGCAGTGAGTTAGGGGAGGGTCAGCCCCAGCATTTT. The chain links TRBV2 to TRBJ1-5; perhaps TRBD1 as D (5 bases). V was pared by 3 bases and J by 6 bases, with 12 bases between. CDR3 size: 14 residues. CDR1 and CDR2 (germline): SNHLY, FYNNEI.

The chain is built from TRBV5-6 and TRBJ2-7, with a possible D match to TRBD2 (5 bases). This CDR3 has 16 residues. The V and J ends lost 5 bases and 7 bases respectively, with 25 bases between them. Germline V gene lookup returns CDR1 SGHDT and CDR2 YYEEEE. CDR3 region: CASSAGLRLSSFEQYF. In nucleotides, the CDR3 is TGTGCCAGCAGTGCGGGTTTGCGGCTCTCTTCATTTGAGCAGTACTTC.

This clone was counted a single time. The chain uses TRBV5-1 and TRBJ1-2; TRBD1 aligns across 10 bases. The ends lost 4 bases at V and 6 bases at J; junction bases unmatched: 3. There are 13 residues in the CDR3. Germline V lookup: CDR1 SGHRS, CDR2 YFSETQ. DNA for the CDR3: TGCGCCAGCAGCCCGACAGGGGGCGATGGCTACACCTTC. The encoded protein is CASSPTGGDGYTF.

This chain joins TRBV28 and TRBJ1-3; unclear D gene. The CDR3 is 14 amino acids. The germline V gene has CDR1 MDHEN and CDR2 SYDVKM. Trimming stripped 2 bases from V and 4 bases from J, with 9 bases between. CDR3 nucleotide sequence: TGTGCCAGCAGTTTACGCCCGGAGGGAAACACCATATATTTT. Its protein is CASSLRPEGNTIYF.

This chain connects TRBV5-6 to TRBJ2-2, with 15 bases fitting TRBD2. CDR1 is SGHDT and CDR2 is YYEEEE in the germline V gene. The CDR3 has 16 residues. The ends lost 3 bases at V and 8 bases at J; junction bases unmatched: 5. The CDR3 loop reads CASSWGLAGGTGELFF. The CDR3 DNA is TGTGCCAGCAGCTGGGGACTAGCGGGGGGAACGGGGGAGCTGTTTTTT. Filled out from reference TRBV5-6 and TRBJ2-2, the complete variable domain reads DAGVTQSPTHLIKTRGQQVTLRCSPKSGHDTVSWYQQALGQGPQFIFQYYEEEERQRGNFPDRFSGHQFPNYSSELNVNALLLGDSALYLCASSWGLAGGTGELFFGEGSRLTVL.

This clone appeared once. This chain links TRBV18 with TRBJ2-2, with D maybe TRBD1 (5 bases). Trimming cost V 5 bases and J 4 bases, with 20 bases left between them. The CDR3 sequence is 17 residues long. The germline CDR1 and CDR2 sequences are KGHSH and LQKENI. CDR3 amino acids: CASSEGVVARATGELFF. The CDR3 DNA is TGTGCCAGCTCAGAAGGGGTTGTAGCCAGAGCCACCGGGGAGCTGTTTTTT.

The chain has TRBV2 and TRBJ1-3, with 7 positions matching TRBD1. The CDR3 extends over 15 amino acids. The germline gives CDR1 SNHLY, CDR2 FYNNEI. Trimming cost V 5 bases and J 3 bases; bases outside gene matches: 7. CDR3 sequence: CASSLSRQGGNTIYF. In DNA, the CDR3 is TGTGCCAGCAGTCTTTCACGACAGGGTGGAAACACCATATATTTT.

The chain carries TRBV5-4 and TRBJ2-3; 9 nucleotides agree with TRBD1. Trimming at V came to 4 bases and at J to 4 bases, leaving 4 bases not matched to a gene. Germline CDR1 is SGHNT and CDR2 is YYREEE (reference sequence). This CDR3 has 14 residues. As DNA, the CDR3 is TGTGCCAGCAGCGCGACAGGGGGTGCAGATACGCAGTATTTT. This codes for CASSATGGADTQYF.

The DNA for the CDR3 is TGCAGCGTTGCCGGCCGCGGACAGGGAATTACCGGGGAGCTGTTTTTT. This encodes CSVAGRGQGITGELFF. The genes are TRBV29-1 and TRBJ2-2; 8 bases map to TRBD1. Germline assignment: CDR1 SQVTM and CDR2 ANQGSEA. The CDR3 sequence is 16 residues long. The junction had 12 bases not matched to a gene; V was cut back by 4 bases and J by 5 bases.

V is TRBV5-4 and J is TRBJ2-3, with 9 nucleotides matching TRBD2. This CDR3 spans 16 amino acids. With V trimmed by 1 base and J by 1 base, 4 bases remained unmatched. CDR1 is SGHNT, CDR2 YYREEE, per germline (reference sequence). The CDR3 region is CASSLHSSGGTDTQYF. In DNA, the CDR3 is TGTGCCAGCAGCTTGCACTCTAGCGGGGGCACAGATACGCAGTATTTT.

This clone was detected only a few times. The chain's CDR3 is CASSEMRMSSYEQYF. CDR3 in DNA: TGTGCCAGCAGTGAAATGCGCATGTCTTCCTACGAGCAGTACTTC. The V and J genes are TRBV6-1 and TRBJ2-7; D remains unclear. The CDR3 extends over 15 amino acids. Per the germline V gene, CDR1 is MNHNS and CDR2 is SASEGT. Trimming shortened V by 2 bases and J by 1 base, and 12 bases separated the two germline ends.

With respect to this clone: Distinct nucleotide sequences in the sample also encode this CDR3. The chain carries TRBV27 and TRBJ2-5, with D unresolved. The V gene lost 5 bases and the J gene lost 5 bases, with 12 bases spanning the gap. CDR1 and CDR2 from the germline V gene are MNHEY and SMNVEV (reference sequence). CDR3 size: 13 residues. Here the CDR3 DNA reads TGTGCCAGCAGTACCCGCGAGCGTGAGACCCAGTACTTC. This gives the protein CASSTRERETQYF.

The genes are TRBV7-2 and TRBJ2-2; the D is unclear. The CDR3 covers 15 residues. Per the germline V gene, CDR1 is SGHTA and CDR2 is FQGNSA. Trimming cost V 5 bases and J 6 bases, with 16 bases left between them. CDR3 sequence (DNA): TGTGCCAGCAGCCTAACGGGTCGTACGGCCGGGGAGCTGTTTTTT. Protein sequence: CASSLTGRTAGELFF.

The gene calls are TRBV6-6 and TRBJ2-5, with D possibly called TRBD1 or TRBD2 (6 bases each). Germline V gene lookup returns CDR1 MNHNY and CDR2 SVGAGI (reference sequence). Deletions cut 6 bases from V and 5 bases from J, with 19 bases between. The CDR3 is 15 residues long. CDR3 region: CASSERGDVSETQYF. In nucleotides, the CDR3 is TGTGCCAGCAGCGAGAGGGGGGATGTGAGTGAGACCCAGTACTTC.

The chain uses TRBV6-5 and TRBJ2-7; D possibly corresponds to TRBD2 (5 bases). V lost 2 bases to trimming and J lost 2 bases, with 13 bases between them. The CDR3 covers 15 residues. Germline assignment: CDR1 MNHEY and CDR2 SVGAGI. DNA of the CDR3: TGTGCCAGCAGTTACAGTCCGGACTCAGCCTACGAGCAGTACTTC. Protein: CASSYSPDSAYEQYF.

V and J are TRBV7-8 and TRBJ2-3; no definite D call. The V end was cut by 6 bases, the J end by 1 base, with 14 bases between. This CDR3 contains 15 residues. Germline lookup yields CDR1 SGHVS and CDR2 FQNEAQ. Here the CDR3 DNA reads TGTGCCAGCAGGCGATACAGAGTAGGCACAGATACGCAGTATTTT. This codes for CASRRYRVGTDTQYF. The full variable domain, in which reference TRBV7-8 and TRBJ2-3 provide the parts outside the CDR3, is GAGVSQSPRYKVAKRGQDVALRCDPISGHVSLFWYQQALGQGPEFLTYFQNEAQLDKSGLPSDRFFAERPEGSVSTLKIQRTQQEDSAVYLCASRRYRVGTDTQYFGPGTRLTVL.